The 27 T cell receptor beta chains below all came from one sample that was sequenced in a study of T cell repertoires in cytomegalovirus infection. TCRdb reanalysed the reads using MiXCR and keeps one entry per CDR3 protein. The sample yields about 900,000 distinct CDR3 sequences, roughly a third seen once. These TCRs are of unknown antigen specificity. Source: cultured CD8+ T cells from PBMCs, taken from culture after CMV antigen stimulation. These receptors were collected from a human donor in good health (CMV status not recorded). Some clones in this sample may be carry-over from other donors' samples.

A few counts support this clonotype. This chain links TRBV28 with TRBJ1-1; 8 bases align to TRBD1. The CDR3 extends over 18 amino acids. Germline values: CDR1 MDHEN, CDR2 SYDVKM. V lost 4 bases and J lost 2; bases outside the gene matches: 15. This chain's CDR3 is CASSSPDRDGYYNTEAFF. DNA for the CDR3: TGTGCCAGCAGTTCCCCGGACAGGGACGGCTATTATAACACTGAAGCTTTCTTT.

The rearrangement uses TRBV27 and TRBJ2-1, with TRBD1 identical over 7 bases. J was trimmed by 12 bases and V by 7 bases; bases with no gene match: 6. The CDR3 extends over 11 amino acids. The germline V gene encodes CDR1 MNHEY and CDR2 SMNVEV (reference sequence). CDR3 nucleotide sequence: TGTGCCAGCACTACAGGGGATGGGCAGTTCTTC. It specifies CASTTGDGQFF.

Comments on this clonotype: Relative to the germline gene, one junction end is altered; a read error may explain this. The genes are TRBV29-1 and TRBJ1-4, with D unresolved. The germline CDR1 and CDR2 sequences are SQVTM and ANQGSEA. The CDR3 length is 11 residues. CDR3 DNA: TGCAGCGCGACAACTAATGAAAAACTGCTTTTT. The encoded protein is CSATTNEKLLF. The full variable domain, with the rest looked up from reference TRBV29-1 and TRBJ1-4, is SAVISQKPSRDICQRGTSLTIQCQVDSQVTMMFWYRQQPGQSLTLIATANQGSEATYESGFVIDKFPISRPNLTFSTLTVSNMSPEDSSIYLCSATTNEKLLFGSGTQLSVL.

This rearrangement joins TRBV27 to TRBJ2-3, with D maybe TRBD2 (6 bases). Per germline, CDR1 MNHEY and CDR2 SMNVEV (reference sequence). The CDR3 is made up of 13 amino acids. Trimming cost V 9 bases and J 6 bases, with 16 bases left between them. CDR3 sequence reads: CAREGTLSDTQYF. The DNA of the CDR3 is TGTGCCAGGGAGGGGACCCTGTCGGATACGCAGTATTTT.

The CDR3 loop is CASSQPGWERDTQYF. CDR3 DNA: TGTGCCAGCAGCCAGCCCGGTTGGGAACGAGATACGCAGTATTTT. The V gene is TRBV4-2, the J gene TRBJ2-3; no clear D. This CDR3 comprises 15 residues. The V and J ends lost 3 bases and 5 bases respectively, with 15 bases between them. Germline CDR1 and CDR2: LGHNA and YNFKEQ.

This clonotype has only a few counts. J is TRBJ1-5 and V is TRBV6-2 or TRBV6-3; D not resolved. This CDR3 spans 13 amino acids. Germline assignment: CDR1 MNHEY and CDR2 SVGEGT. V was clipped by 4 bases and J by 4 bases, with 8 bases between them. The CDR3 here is CASSWVSNQPQHF. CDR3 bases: TGTGCCAGCAGTTGGGTATCTAATCAGCCCCAGCATTTT.

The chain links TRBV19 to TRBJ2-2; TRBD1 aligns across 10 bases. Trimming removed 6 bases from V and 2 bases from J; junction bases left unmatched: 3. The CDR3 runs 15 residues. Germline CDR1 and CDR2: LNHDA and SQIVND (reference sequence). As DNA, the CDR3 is TGTGCCAGTAGGGGACAGGGGCTAAACACCGGGGAGCTGTTTTTT. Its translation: CASRGQGLNTGELFF.

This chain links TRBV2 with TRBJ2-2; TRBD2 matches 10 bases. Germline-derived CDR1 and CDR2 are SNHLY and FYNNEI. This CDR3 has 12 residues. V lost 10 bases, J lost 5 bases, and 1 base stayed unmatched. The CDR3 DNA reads TGTGCCATACTAGCGGGGACCGGGGAGCTGTTTTTT. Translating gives CAILAGTGELFF.

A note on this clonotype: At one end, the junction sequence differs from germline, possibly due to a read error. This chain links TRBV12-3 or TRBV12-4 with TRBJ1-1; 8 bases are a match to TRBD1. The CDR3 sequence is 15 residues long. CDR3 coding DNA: TGTTCCAGCAGTTTAACTGGACAGGGCGGAACTGAAGCTTTCTTT. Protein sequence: CSSSLTGQGGTEAFF.

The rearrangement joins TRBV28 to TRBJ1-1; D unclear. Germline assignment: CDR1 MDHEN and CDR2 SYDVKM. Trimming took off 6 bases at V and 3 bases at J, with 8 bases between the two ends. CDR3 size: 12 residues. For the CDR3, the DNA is TGTGCCAGCAGGATCGAGGACACTGAAGCTTTCTTT. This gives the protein CASRIEDTEAFF.

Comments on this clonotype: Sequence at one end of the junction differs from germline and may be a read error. CDR3 DNA: TGTGCCAGCAGTGACTGGCAGGAACAAGACACCCAGTACTTC. It is translated as CASSDWQEQDTQYF. The chain joins TRBV2 to TRBJ2-5; D not certain. Per the germline V gene, CDR1 is SNHLY and CDR2 is FYNNEI. The CDR3 is made up of 14 amino acids.

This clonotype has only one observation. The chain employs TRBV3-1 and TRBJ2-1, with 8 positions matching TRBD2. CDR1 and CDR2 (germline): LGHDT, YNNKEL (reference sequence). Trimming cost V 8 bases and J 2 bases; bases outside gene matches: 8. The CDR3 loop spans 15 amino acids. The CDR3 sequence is CASVPGGGTYNEQFF. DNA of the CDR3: TGTGCCAGCGTTCCTGGCGGGGGGACCTACAATGAGCAGTTCTTC.

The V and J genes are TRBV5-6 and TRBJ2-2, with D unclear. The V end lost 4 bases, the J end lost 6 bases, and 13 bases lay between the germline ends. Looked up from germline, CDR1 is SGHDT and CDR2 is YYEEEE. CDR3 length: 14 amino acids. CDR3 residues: CASSDGRPPGELFF. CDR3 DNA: TGTGCCAGCAGCGATGGCCGCCCCCCCGGGGAGCTGTTTTTT.

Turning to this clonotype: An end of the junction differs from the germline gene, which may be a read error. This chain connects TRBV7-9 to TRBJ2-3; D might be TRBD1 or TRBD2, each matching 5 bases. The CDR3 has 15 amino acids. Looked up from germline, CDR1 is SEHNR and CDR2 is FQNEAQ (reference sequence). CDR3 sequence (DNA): TGTGCCAGCAGCCACGGATGGTCCCAGGGAGATATGCAGTATTTT. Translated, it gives CASSHGWSQGDMQYF.

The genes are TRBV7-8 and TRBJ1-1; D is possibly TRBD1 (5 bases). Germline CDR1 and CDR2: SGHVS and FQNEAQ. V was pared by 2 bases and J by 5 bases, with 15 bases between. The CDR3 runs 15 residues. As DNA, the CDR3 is TGTGCCAGCAGCTTATACCGGGACTGGGGGACTGAAGCTTTCTTT. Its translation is CASSLYRDWGTEAFF.

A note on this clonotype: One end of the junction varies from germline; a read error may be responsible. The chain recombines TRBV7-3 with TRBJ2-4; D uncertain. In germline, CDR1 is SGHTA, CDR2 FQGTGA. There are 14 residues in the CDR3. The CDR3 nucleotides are TGTGTCAGCGAGGCCACGGGCGCCAAAAACATTCAGTACTTC. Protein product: CVSEATGAKNIQYF. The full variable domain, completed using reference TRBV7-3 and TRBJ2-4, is GAGVSQTPSNKVTEKGKYVELRCDPISGHTALYWYRQSLGQGPEFLIYFQGTGAADDSGLPNDRFFAVRPEGSVSTLKIQRTERGDSAVYLCVSEATGAKNIQYFGAGTRLSVL.

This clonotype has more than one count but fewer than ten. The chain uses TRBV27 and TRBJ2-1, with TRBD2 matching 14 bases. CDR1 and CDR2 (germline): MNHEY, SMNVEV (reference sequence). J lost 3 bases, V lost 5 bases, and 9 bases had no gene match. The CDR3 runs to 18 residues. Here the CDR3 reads CASSPWTSGGPLYNEQFF. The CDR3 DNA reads TGTGCCAGCAGTCCGTGGACTAGCGGGGGGCCCCTCTACAATGAGCAGTTCTTC.

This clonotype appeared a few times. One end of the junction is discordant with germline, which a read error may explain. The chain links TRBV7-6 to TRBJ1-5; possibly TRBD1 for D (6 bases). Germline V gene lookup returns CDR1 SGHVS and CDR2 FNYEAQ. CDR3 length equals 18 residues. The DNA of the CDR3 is TGTGCCAGCAGCCTAGCTGTGGGGGGCGAGGTACTGGATCAGCCCCAGCATTTT. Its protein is CASSLAVGGEVLDQPQHF.

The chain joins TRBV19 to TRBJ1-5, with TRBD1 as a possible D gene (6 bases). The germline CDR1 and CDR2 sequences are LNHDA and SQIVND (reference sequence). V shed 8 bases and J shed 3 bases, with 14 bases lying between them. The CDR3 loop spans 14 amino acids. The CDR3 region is CASRLPGVNQPQHF. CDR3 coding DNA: TGTGCCAGTCGTCTTCCAGGGGTCAATCAGCCCCAGCATTTT.

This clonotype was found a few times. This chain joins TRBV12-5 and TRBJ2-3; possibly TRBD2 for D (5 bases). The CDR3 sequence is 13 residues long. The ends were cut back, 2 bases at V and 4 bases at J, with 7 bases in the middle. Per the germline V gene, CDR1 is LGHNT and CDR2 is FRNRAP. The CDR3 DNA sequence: TGTGCTAGTGGTTTGACAGCGGCAGATACGCAGTATTTT. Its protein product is CASGLTAADTQYF.

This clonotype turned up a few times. The CDR3 sequence is CASSSTWTDAYEQYV. CDR3 sequence (DNA): TGTGCCAGCAGTTCGACCTGGACAGACGCCTACGAGCAGTACGTC. The V and J genes are TRBV6-2 or TRBV6-3 and TRBJ2-7, with D perhaps matching TRBD1 (6 bases). The CDR3 sequence is 15 residues long. V lost 4 bases and J 2 bases, leaving 15 bases between the germline ends. Germline CDR1 and CDR2: MNHEY and SVGEGT.

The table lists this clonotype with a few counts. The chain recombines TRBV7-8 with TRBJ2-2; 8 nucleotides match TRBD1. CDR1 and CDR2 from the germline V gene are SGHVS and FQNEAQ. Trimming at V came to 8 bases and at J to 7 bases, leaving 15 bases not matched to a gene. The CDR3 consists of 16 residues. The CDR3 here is CASSSRGQGAGGELFF. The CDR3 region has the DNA TGTGCCAGCTCCTCTAGGGGGCAGGGGGCAGGCGGGGAGCTGTTTTTT.

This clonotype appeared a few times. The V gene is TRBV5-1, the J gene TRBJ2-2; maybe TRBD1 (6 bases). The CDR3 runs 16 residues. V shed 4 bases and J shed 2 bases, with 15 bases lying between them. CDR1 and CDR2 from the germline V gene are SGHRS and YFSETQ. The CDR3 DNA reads TGCGCCAGCAGCGAGATCGACAGGTTTAACACCGGGGAGCTGTTTTTT. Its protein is CASSEIDRFNTGELFF.

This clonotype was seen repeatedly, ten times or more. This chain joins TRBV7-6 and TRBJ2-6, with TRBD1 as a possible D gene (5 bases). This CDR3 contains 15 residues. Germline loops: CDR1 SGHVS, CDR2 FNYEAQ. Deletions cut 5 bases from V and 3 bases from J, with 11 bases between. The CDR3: CASSPLQGGANVLTF. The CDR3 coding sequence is TGTGCCAGCAGCCCCTTGCAGGGTGGGGCCAACGTCCTGACTTTC. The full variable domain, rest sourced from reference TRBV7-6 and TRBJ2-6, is GAGVSQSPRYKVTKRGQDVALRCDPISGHVSLYWYRQALGQGPEFLTYFNYEAQQDKSGLPNDRFSAERPEGSISTLTIQRTEQRDSAMYRCASSPLQGGANVLTFGAGSRLTVL.

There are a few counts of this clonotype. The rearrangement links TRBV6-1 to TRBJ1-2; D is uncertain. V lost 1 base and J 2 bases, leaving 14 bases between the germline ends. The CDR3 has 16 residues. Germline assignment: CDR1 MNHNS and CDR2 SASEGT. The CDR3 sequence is CASSEGAVPVNYGYTF. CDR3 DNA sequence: TGTGCCAGCAGTGAAGGTGCAGTCCCCGTAAACTATGGCTACACCTTC.

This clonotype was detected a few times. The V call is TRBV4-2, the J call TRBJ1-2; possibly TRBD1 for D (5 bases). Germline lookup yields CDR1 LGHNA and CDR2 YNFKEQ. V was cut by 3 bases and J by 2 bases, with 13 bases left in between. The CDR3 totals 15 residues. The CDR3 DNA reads TGTGCCAGCAGCCATTCGGGGGGAGCCAACTATGGCTACACCTTC. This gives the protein CASSHSGGANYGYTF.

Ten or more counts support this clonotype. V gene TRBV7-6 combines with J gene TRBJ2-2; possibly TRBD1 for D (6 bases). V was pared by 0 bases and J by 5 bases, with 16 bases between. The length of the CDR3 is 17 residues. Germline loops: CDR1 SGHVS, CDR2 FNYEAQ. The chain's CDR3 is CASSLAAPTGMTGELFF. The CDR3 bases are TGTGCCAGCAGCTTAGCCGCCCCTACAGGGATGACCGGGGAGCTGTTTTTT.